Listed below are T cell receptor beta chains from one sample, sequenced in a study of vaccination and CD4 T cells after COVID-19. The antigens of these receptors remain unknown. TCRdb passed the PCR reads through MiXCR, listing each CDR3 protein once. Seen here are around 15,000 distinct CDR3 sequences, about 40% observed once, and the top ten hold around 7.5%. The sequencing here drew on CD4+ T cells from blood, cultured in vitro, taken after SARS-CoV-2 vaccination. The receptors were gathered from a human donor who had recovered from COVID-19. The CDR3 runs from the conserved cysteine through the conserved F or W. The D gene is left open where the match is weak. Clone size is given for some rows only: seen once, a few or many times, or a class if the clone is expanded.

j_call | v_call | clone_size | d_call | cdr3_nt | cdr3_aa
TRBJ2-1 | TRBV5-4 | - | TRBD2 | TGTGCCAGCAGCTCGACTAGCGCCAGCTCCTACAATGAGCAGTTCTTC | CASSSTSASSYNEQFF
TRBJ1-1 | TRBV11-1 | few | - | TGTGCCAGCAGCTTAAGGTTGAACACTGAAGCTTTCTTT | CASSLRLNTEAFF
TRBJ2-1 | TRBV20-1 | - | TRBD2 | TGCAGTGCTAGAGCACGCAGCGGGAGATCCTACAATGAGCAGTTCTTC | CSARARSGRSYNEQFF
TRBJ2-2 | TRBV30 | - | - | TGTGCCTGGACCCGGTTGGGCGCCGGGGAGCTGTTTTTT | CAWTRLGAGELFF
TRBJ1-4 | TRBV20-1 | few | - | TGCAGTGCTAGATCCCCCACAGGCGCCCGGGAAAAACTGTTTTTT | CSARSPTGAREKLFF
TRBJ2-1 | TRBV7-2 | once | - | TGTGCCAGCAGCTTAATGGCCCTGGGCAATGAGCAGTTCTTC | CASSLMALGNEQFF
TRBJ2-2 | TRBV14 | - | - | TGTGCCAGCAGCCAAGCCGGGGAGCTGTTTTTT | CASSQAGELFF
TRBJ1-5 | TRBV20-1 | few | - | TGCAGTGCTAGTTTCCTAAATCAGCCCCAGCATTTT | CSASFLNQPQHF
TRBJ2-3 | TRBV29-1 | few | TRBD2 | TGCAGCTCGGGGGTAGGGACTAACACAGATACGCAGTATTTT | CSSGVGTNTDTQYF
TRBJ2-7 | TRBV6-5 | - | - | TGTGCCAGCAGTTACTATTGGGCCGGAACCTACGAGCAGTACTTC | CASSYYWAGTYEQYF
TRBJ2-2 | TRBV15 | - | TRBD1 | TGTGCCACCAGGAGACAGGGGGCGGGCGGGGAGCTGTTTTTT | CATRRQGAGGELFF
TRBJ2-5 | TRBV6-2/TRBV6-3 | - | - | TGTGCCAGCAGTTACTCGGGCAGGCCAGGGGAGACCCAGTACTTC | CASSYSGRPGETQYF
TRBJ1-2 | TRBV7-9 | - | TRBD1 | TGTGCCAGCAGTATCCATTCGGGACAGGGATCCTATGGCTACACCTTC | CASSIHSGQGSYGYTF
TRBJ2-7 | TRBV10-3 | - | - | TGTGCCATCAGTGAGTCTGAGAACTCCTACGAGCAGTACTTC | CAISESENSYEQYF
TRBJ2-4 | TRBV5-1 | - | TRBD1 | TGCGCCAGCAGCCAAAGACAGGGCGATTGGGACATTCAGTACTTC | CASSQRQGDWDIQYF
TRBJ2-6 | TRBV27 | few | - | TGTGCCAGCAGCACCGGGGCCAACGTCCTGACTTTC | CASSTGANVLTF
TRBJ2-4 | TRBV20-1 | - | - | TGCAGTGCTAGAGATTCGGGGGCGGGAAACATTCAGTACTTC | CSARDSGAGNIQYF
TRBJ2-7 | TRBV20-1 | - | TRBD1 | TGCAGTGCTAGACGGACAGGGGGGATATACGAGCAGTACTTC | CSARRTGGIYEQYF
TRBJ1-2 | TRBV7-2 | few | - | TGTGCCAGCAGACGACCCGCAGGGAGAGGGTATGGCTACACCTTC | CASRRPAGRGYGYTF
TRBJ2-2 | TRBV20-1 | - | - | TGCAGTGCGAGAGAAGGGGCGGGTACCGGGGAGCTGTTTTTT | CSAREGAGTGELFF
TRBJ2-7 | TRBV6-1 | few | TRBD2 | TGTGCCAGCATTCGGTCTAGCGGGAGAGGCGAGCAGTACTTC | CASIRSSGRGEQYF
TRBJ2-5 | TRBV27 | - | TRBD2 | TGTGCCAGCAGTTGGGTCGGGGAGGGGACCCAGTACTTC | CASSWVGEGTQYF
TRBJ2-5 | TRBV5-1 | - | - | TGCGCCAGCAGCCCCCCAGGGGCGGAGACCCAGTACTTC | CASSPPGAETQYF
TRBJ1-1 | TRBV5-4 | - | - | TGTGCCAGCAGCTTAAATCTCAACACTGAAGCTTTCTTT | CASSLNLNTEAFF
TRBJ2-5 | TRBV20-1 | few | TRBD1 | TGCAGCGCCAGAGGGGGCGAGACCCAGTACTTC | CSARGGETQYF
TRBJ2-5 | TRBV28 | - | - | TGTGCCAGCAGTTTAATCGGGGAACCCGGTTTAGGGACCCAGTACTTC | CASSLIGEPGLGTQYF
TRBJ1-5 | TRBV2 | - | - | TGTGCCAGCACCAATAGCAATCAGCCCCAGCATTTT | CASTNSNQPQHF
TRBJ1-2 | TRBV6-5 | - | - | TGTGCCAGCAGTTCGGTGACCGTCTACACCTTC | CASSSVTVYTF
TRBJ2-3 | TRBV7-2 | few | TRBD1 | TGTGCCAGCAGCTTAGGGCAGGGGGCAGATACGCAGTATTTT | CASSLGQGADTQYF
TRBJ1-5 | TRBV21-1 | - | - | TGTGCCAGCAGCAAAGGCGGTGTGCCACCGGATCGGAATTGCAATCAGCCCCAGCATTTT | CASSKGGVPPDRNCNQPQHF
TRBJ2-5 | TRBV5-4 | few | TRBD2 | TGTGCCAGCAGCTACCCGGGACTACAAGAGACCCAGTACTTC | CASSYPGLQETQYF
TRBJ2-2 | TRBV4-1 | few | TRBD1 | TGCGCCAGCAGCCGCGACAGGGTCACCGGGGAGCTGTTTTTT | CASSRDRVTGELFF
TRBJ1-5 | TRBV2 | - | - | TGTGCCAGCACCCGGGGAGGGGTGGGTCAGCCCCAGCATTTT | CASTRGGVGQPQHF
TRBJ2-2 | TRBV30 | few | - | TGTGCCGGAGGCGTTGGGAACACCGGGGAGCTGTTTTTT | CAGGVGNTGELFF
TRBJ1-3 | TRBV12-3/TRBV12-4 | - | TRBD1 | TGTGCCAGCAGGTCGACAGGGAGGGGAAACACCATATATTTT | CASRSTGRGNTIYF
TRBJ1-1 | TRBV7-9 | - | - | TGTGCCAGCAGACCCTTAGGGACGGAGGTAGACGAAGCTTTCTTT | CASRPLGTEVDEAFF
TRBJ2-3 | TRBV7-3 | - | - | TGTGCCAGCAGCCTCTCCCCAGCAATAGATACGCAGTATTTT | CASSLSPAIDTQYF
TRBJ1-1 | TRBV12-3/TRBV12-4 | - | - | TGTGCCAGCAGTTTCGGCCACATGAACACTGAAGCTTTCTTT | CASSFGHMNTEAFF
TRBJ2-1 | TRBV6-4 | - | TRBD2 | TGTGCCAGCAGTGCCACCGACATGGGACTAGCGGCCAACAATGAGCAGTTCTTC | CASSATDMGLAANNEQFF
TRBJ2-7 | TRBV20-1 | once | - | TGCAGTGCTCGCCCTCCTTCCTACGAGCAGTACTTC | CSARPPSYEQYF
TRBJ2-3 | TRBV7-9 | - | - | TGTGCCAGCACCCACCGGGAATCGAGGCAGTATTTT | CASTHRESRQYF
TRBJ2-1 | TRBV20-1 | - | TRBD2 | TGCAGTGCTTTACTAGCGCCCTCCTACAATGAGCAGTTCTTC | CSALLAPSYNEQFF
TRBJ2-5 | TRBV4-1 | few | TRBD1 | TGCGCCAGCAGCCAAGCGGACAGGGGAGGAGAGACCCAGTACTTC | CASSQADRGGETQYF
TRBJ2-3 | TRBV27 | - | - | TGTGCCAGCAGCACATACTGGGGACCCTATGGCACAGATACGCAGTATTTT | CASSTYWGPYGTDTQYF
TRBJ2-2 | TRBV7-9 | - | TRBD1 | TGTGCCAGCAGCTTCAGGGGGCGAATTGGAAGGACCGGGGAGCTGTTTTTT | CASSFRGRIGRTGELFF
TRBJ2-7 | TRBV20-1 | - | - | TGCAGTGCTAGAGATGGAGACAAGGTCTACGAGCAGTACTTC | CSARDGDKVYEQYF
TRBJ2-3 | TRBV20-1 | - | - | TGCAGGTGTTCAGCACTTCGCACAGATACGCAGTATTTT | CRCSALRTDTQYF
TRBJ2-3 | TRBV7-9 | - | - | TGTGCCAGCAGCCCCCCCTCGACAGATACGCAGTATTTT | CASSPPSTDTQYF
TRBJ1-6 | TRBV28 | - | TRBD1 | TGTGCCAGCAGTATTCCGACAGGGGTGGATTCACCCCTCCACTTT | CASSIPTGVDSPLHF
TRBJ2-2 | TRBV6-1 | - | TRBD1 | TGTGCCAGCAGTGAAGCGCTTATAGGGGGCGCGAACACCGGGGAGCTGTTTTTT | CASSEALIGGANTGELFF
TRBJ1-2 | TRBV5-1 | - | - | TGCGCCAGCAGCTTGGTCGACCCGTTGGATGGCTACACCTTC | CASSLVDPLDGYTF
TRBJ1-5 | TRBV7-8 | few | - | TGTGCCAGCAGCTTAGACAGGGTTTCGGGGCATCAGCCCCAGCATTTT | CASSLDRVSGHQPQHF
TRBJ2-1 | TRBV7-6 | - | TRBD2 | TGTGCCAGCACCCAGGTTACTAGCGGACCCCATGGTGAGCAGTTCTTC | CASTQVTSGPHGEQFF
TRBJ1-2 | TRBV10-3 | - | TRBD1 | TGTGCCATCAGTGAGAACAGGGGCGAGGGCTACACCTTC | CAISENRGEGYTF